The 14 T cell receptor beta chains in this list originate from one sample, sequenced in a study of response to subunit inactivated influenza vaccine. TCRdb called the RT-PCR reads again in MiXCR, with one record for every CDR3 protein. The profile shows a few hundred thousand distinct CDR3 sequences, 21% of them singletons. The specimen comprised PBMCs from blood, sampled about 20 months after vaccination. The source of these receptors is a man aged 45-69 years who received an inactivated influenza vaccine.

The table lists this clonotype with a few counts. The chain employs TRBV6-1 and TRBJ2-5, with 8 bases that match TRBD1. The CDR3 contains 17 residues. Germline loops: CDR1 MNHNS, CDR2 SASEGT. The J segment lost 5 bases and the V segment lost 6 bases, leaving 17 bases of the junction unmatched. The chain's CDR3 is CASSAHGGQGIRETQYF. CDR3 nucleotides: TGTGCCAGCAGCGCCCATGGAGGACAGGGTATTCGGGAGACCCAGTACTTC.

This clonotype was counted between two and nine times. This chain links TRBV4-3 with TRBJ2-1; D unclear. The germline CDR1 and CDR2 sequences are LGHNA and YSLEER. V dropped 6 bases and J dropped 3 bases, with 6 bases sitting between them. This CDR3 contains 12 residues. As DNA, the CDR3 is TGCGCCAGCAGTCAGGACTACAATGAGCAGTTCTTC. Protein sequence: CASSQDYNEQFF.

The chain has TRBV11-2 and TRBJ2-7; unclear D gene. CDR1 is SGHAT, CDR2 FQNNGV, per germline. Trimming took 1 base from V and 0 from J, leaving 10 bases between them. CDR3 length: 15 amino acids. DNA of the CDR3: TGTGCCAGCAGCTTAGCATCTAGGAGCTCCTACGAGCAGTACTTC. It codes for CASSLASRSSYEQYF. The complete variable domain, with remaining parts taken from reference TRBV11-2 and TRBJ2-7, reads EAGVAQSPRYKIIEKRQSVAFWCNPISGHATLYWYQQILGQGPKLLIQFQNNGVVDDSQLPKDRFSAERLKGVDSTLKIQPAKLEDSAVYLCASSLASRSSYEQYFGPGTRLTVT.

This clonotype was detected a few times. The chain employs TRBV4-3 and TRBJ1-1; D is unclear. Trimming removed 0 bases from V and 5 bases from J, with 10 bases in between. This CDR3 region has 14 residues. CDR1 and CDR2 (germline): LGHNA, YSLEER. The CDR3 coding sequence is TGCGCCAGCAGCCAAGAGCAAGGGATTACTGAAGCTTTCTTT. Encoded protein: CASSQEQGITEAFF.

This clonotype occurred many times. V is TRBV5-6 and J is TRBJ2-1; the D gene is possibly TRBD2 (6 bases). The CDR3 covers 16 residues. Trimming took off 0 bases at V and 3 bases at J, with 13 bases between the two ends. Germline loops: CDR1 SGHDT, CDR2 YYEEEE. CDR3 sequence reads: CASSLVGGEVYNEQFF. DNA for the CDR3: TGTGCCAGCAGCTTGGTCGGAGGGGAGGTCTACAATGAGCAGTTCTTC.

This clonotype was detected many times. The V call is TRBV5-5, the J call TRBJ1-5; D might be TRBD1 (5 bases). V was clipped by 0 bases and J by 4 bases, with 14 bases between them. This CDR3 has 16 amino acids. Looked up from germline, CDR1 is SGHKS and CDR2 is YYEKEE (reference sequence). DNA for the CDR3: TGTGCCAGCAGCTTGGGGGACGGGCCCTTAAATCAGCCCCAGCATTTT. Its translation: CASSLGDGPLNQPQHF.

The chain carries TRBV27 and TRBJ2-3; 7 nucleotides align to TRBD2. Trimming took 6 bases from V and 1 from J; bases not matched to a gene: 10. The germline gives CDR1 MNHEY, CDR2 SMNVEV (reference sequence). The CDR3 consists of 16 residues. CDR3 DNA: TGTGCCAGCAGCAAACTATATGCGGGGGGCACAGATACGCAGTATTTT. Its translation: CASSKLYAGGTDTQYF.

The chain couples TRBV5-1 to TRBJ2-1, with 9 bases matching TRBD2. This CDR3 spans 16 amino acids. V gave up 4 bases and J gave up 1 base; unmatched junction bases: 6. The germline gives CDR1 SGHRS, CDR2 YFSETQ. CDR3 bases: TGCGCCAGCAGCCAGCCGGGACTAGCTTCCTACAATGAGCAGTTCTTC. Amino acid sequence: CASSQPGLASYNEQFF.

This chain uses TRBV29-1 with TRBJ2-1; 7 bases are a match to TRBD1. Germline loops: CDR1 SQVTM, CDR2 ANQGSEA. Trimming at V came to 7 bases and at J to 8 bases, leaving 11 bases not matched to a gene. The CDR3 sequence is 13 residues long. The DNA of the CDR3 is TGCAGCGAACAGGGGATCGGTCGGCATGAGCAGTTCTTC. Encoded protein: CSEQGIGRHEQFF.

The CDR3 DNA follows: TGTGCCAGCAGCCACCTTAGCGGGGGGACCCCCCACGAGCAGTACTTC. Protein product: CASSHLSGGTPHEQYF. The gene calls are TRBV4-2 and TRBJ2-7, with 10 bases that match TRBD2. The CDR3 runs to 16 residues. Germline CDR1 is LGHNA and CDR2 is YNFKEQ. J was trimmed by 5 bases and V by 3 bases; bases with no gene match: 10.

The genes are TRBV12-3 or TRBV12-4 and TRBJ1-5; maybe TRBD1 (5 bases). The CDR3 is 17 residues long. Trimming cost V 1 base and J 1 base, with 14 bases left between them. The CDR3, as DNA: TGTGCCAGCAGTTTAGAAGGGACGGTGGGAAGCAATCAGCCCCAGCATTTT. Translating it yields CASSLEGTVGSNQPQHF.

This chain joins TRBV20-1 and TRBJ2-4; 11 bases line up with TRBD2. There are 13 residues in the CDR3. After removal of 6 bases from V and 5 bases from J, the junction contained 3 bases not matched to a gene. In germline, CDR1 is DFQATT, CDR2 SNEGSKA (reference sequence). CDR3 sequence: CSAGGLAENIQYF. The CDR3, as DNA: TGCAGTGCAGGGGGACTAGCGGAAAACATTCAGTACTTC.

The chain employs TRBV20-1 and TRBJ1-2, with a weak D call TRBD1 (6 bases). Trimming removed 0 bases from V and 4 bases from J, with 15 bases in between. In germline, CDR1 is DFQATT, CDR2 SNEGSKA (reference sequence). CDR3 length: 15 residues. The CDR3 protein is CSARDGGGRSYGYTF. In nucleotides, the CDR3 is TGCAGTGCTAGAGATGGAGGGGGGCGCAGCTATGGCTACACCTTC.

The CDR3 region has the DNA TGTGCCATCAGAAAGGCCGGGACAGGGGCCGCCAATGAGCAGTTCTTC. Translating gives CAIRKAGTGAANEQFF. The chain employs TRBV10-3 and TRBJ2-1, with 10 bases aligning to TRBD1. CDR3 length: 16 residues. V lost 6 bases and J lost 6; bases outside the gene matches: 11. Looked up from germline, CDR1 is ENHRY and CDR2 is SYGVKD.